This entry lists 5 T cell receptor beta chains sequenced from one sample in a study of blood T cells in healthy people across ages. PCR was performed a second time for roughly 7 to 11 cycles using a sample-barcoded 5' primer and a J-beta primer mix. A single record per CDR3 protein comes from TCRdb applying MiXCR to the 5' RACE reads. The repertoire has nearly 1 million distinct CDR3 sequences, roughly 47% of them found once; the top ten carry about 21%. Sequenced material: blood. These receptors all stem from a woman aged 55-69 years in good health.

This chain connects TRBV5-1 to TRBJ2-1; D uncertain. This CDR3 has 15 amino acids. Germline values: CDR1 SGHRS, CDR2 YFSETQ. V was cut by 1 base and J by 7 bases, with 15 bases left in between. Written as DNA, the CDR3 is TGCGCCAGCAGCTTGAGGTGGGATCCCCCTAATGAGCAGTTCTTC. This codes for CASSLRWDPPNEQFF. The variable domain in full, completed from reference TRBV5-1 and TRBJ2-1, reads KAGVTQTPRYLIKTRGQQVTLSCSPISGHRSVSWYQQTPGQGLQFLFEYFSETQRNKGNFPGRFSGRQFSNSRSEMNVSTLELGDSALYLCASSLRWDPPNEQFFGPGTRLTVL.

The chain uses TRBV20-1 and TRBJ1-2; perhaps TRBD1 as D (6 bases). The V end was cut by 0 bases, the J end by 8 bases, with 19 bases between. The germline gives CDR1 DFQATT, CDR2 SNEGSKA (reference sequence). This CDR3 has 15 amino acids. This CDR3 is CSARDLAMGGEGYTF. CDR3 in DNA: TGCAGTGCTAGAGATCTCGCGATGGGGGGCGAAGGCTACACCTTC.

The CDR3: CASSFLAGTYNEQYF. CDR3 bases: TGTGCCAGCAGCTTCCTAGCGGGGACCTACAATGAGCAGTACTTC. The rearrangement links TRBV7-9 to TRBJ2-1, with TRBD2 matching 9 bases. The J call is doubtful: the DNA matches TRBJ2-7 better. Germline V lookup: CDR1 SEHNR, CDR2 FQNEAQ (reference sequence). This CDR3 comprises 15 residues.

The V and J genes are TRBV6-1 and TRBJ2-7; D is possibly TRBD1 (6 bases). Trimming shortened V by 3 bases and J by 3 bases, and 18 bases separated the two germline ends. Germline loops: CDR1 MNHNS, CDR2 SASEGT. This CDR3 contains 16 residues. The CDR3 nucleotides read TGTGCCAGCAGTGATGGGGTTCAGGGGCTTGACTACGAGCAGTACTTC. It yields the protein CASSDGVQGLDYEQYF.

The chain is built from TRBV7-9 and TRBJ1-2, with TRBD1 identical over 8 bases. Germline V CDR1 and CDR2: SEHNR, FQNEAQ (reference sequence). The V segment lost 5 bases and the J segment 7 bases; nucleotides outside the gene matches: 12. This CDR3 has 15 amino acids. CDR3 DNA: TGTGCCAGCAGCCGCTTGGACAGGGAGTCTCCTGGCTACACCTTC. It encodes CASSRLDRESPGYTF.